The T cell receptor beta chain described here comes from a study of CD8 T cells in ankylosing spondylitis. Using quantitative 5'-RACE with molecular barcodes, the authors made TCR beta libraries. In TCRdb, the 5' RACE reads were re-called with MiXCR into one record per CDR3 protein. Among approximately 400,000 distinct CDR3 sequences listed, roughly 27% were seen once. As to this clonotype: Its matching antigen is unknown.

Study-wide results and limits: Ankylosing spondylitis blood appeared to be characterized by a TCR beta motif of several highly homologous variants. Before this, some motif variants had been reported in reactive arthritis synovial fluid and blood. Matched ankylosing spondylitis synovial fluid reportedly showed significant enrichment of disease-linked clones. CD8+ disease-linked clones were present at relatively low frequencies in blood.

V was pared by 1 base and J by 1 base, with 7 bases between. The CDR3 is 13 residues long. Per the germline V gene, CDR1 is DFQATT and CDR2 is SNEGSKA (reference sequence). V usage is TRBV20-1 and J usage is TRBJ1-1; D unresolved. The sequencing input was blood, either unsorted or a sorted T cell fraction (not recorded which). This TCR came from a male donor with ankylosing spondylitis. Here the CDR3 DNA reads TGCAGTGCTAGAGGTCGGCAGAACACTGAAGCTTTCTTT. It encodes CSARGRQNTEAFF.